Below are 9 T cell receptor beta chains sequenced from a single sample in a study of blood T cells in healthy people across ages. Primed by a sample-barcoded 5' primer and a J-beta primer mix, a second PCR proceeded for 7 to 11 cycles. TCRdb recomputed calls from the 5' RACE reads with MiXCR, one row per CDR3 protein. The sample includes 600,000 or so distinct CDR3 sequences, around 48% of them seen just once. Sequencing was carried out using blood. The receptors were sampled from a man older than 75 in good health.

V gene TRBV29-1 combines with J gene TRBJ2-5, with D tentatively TRBD1 (5 bases). Trimming shortened V by 7 bases and J by 5 bases, and 14 bases separated the two germline ends. The CDR3 is 12 amino acids. Per germline, CDR1 SQVTM and CDR2 ANQGSEA. CDR3 region: CSASGARETQYF. In nucleotides, the CDR3 is TGCAGCGCGAGTGGGGCCCGGGAGACCCAGTACTTC.

The rearrangement joins TRBV29-1 to TRBJ1-1, with D hard to call. V was pared by 4 bases and J by 1 base, with 7 bases between. This CDR3 comprises 12 residues. The germline V gene has CDR1 SQVTM and CDR2 ANQGSEA. DNA of the CDR3: TGCAGCGTTGGAGGCGCGAACACTGAAGCTTTCTTT. It translates to CSVGGANTEAFF.

This clonotype was counted a few times. This chain connects TRBV20-1 to TRBJ2-1, with D perhaps matching TRBD2 (6 bases). CDR1 and CDR2 (germline): DFQATT, SNEGSKA (reference sequence). This CDR3 comprises 14 residues. V was shortened by 5 bases and J by 3 bases, with 14 bases between the two germline ends. The CDR3 DNA follows: TGCAGTGCTCACGGGGGAGCTCACTACAATGAGCAGTTCTTC. Residues: CSAHGGAHYNEQFF.

A remark on this clonotype: This CDR3 is missing its conserved last phenylalanine or tryptophan, likely due to a read error. The rearrangement joins TRBV7-9 to TRBJ2-5; 7 bases fit TRBD1. V lost 3 bases to trimming and J lost 2 bases; unmatched junction nucleotides: 12. The germline V gene has CDR1 SEHNR and CDR2 FQNEAQ (reference sequence). CDR3 length: 17 residues. The CDR3 DNA reads TGTGCCAGCAGCTTTCGGCCCGCAGGGGGAAAGCAAGAGACCCAGTACTCC. Encoded protein: CASSFRPAGGKQETQYS.

The rearrangement uses TRBV7-9 and TRBJ2-3; D possibly corresponds to TRBD1 (5 bases). Trimming cost V 6 bases and J 3 bases, with 19 bases left between them. Germline values: CDR1 SEHNR, CDR2 FQNEAQ (reference sequence). The CDR3 spans 16 residues. The CDR3 DNA is TGTGCCAGCAGGAGGACACCCTTGTCTAGGACAGATACGCAGTATTTT. Protein product: CASRRTPLSRTDTQYF.

This clonotype was detected many times. V usage is TRBV6-5 and J usage is TRBJ1-1, with 9 bases matching TRBD1. The CDR3 length is 16 residues. Unmatched junction bases numbered 9, after V lost 6 bases and J lost 1 base. From germline, CDR1 is MNHEY and CDR2 SVGAGI. The CDR3 DNA reads as TGTGCCAGCAGATTTACAGGGGGCGCAAGGAACACTGAAGCTTTCTTT. Translating it yields CASRFTGGARNTEAFF.

This clonotype showed up many times. The rearrangement joins TRBV6-6 to TRBJ1-6; tentatively, D is TRBD1 (5 bases). The CDR3 length is 16 residues. Trimming took off 5 bases at V and 5 bases at J, with 16 bases between the two ends. CDR1 is MNHNY and CDR2 is SVGAGI in the germline V gene (reference sequence). CDR3 sequence reads: CASSRPGTVNNSPLHF. CDR3 in DNA: TGTGCCAGCAGTCGACCCGGGACGGTGAATAATTCACCCCTCCACTTT.

The CDR3 region has the DNA TGTGCCAGCAGTCAACTAGCGGGGACGAACACCGGGGAGCTGTTTTTT. This sequence encodes CASSQLAGTNTGELFF. The rearrangement links TRBV7-2 to TRBJ2-2; 10 bases map to TRBD2. The length of the CDR3 is 16 residues. Germline-derived CDR1 and CDR2 are SGHTA and FQGNSA. The trim removed 6 bases at V and 0 bases at J, leaving 4 bases unmatched.

Comments on this clonotype: A much larger clone differs by one base, so this may be a read error. The chain couples TRBV6-6 to TRBJ2-1, with no clear D. The CDR3 is made up of 11 amino acids. Germline-derived CDR1 and CDR2 are MNHNY and SVGAGI (reference sequence). The CDR3 DNA sequence: TGTGCCGGCAGCCGAGTCAATGAGCAGTTCTTC. Amino acid sequence: CAGSRVNEQFF.